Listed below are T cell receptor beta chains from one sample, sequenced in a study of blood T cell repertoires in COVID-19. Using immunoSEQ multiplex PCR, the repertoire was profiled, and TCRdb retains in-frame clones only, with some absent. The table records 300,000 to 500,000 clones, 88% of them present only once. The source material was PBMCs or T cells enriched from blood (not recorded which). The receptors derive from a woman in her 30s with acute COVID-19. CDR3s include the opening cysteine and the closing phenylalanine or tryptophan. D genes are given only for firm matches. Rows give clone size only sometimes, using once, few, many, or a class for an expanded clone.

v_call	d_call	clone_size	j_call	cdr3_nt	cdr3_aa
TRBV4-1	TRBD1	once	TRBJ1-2	TGCGCCAGCAGCCAGCGACAGGGCGGTGGCTACACCTTC	CASSQRQGGGYTF
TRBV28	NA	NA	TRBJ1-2	TGTGCCAGCAGTTTGGGAGGAGGAACTAACTATGGCTACACCTTC	CASSLGGGTNYGYTF
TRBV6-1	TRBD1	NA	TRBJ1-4	TGTGCCAGCAGTGAATTAGAAGGGACAGGGGGGAATGAAAAACTGTTTTTT	CASSELEGTGGNEKLFF
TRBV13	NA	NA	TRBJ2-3	TGTGCCAGCAGCTTAGATAGCTCCACAGATACGCAGTATTTT	CASSLDSSTDTQYF
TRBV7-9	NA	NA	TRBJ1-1	TGTGCCAGCAGCTTAAATTGGGGGGAGGCTTTCTTT	CASSLNWGEAFF
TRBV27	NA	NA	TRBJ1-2	TGTGCCAGCAGTCCCACAGGGAAGTCTTATGGCTACACCTTC	CASSPTGKSYGYTF
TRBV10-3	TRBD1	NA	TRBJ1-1	TGTGCTGCCGGGACAGGGAACACTGAAGCTTTCTTT	CAAGTGNTEAFF
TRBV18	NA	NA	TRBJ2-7	TGTGCCAGCTCACCCGGGGGGACACTCTCCTACGAGCAGTACTTC	CASSPGGTLSYEQYF
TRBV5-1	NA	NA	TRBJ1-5	TGCGCCAGCAGCTTAGCACCTGGTCAGCCCCAGCATTTT	CASSLAPGQPQHF
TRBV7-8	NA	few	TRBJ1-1	TGTGCCAGCAGGCGTACAGGGAACACTGAAGCTTTCTTT	CASRRTGNTEAFF
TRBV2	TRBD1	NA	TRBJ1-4	TGTGCCAGCAGTGGAGACAGGGTCGGAACTAATGAAAAACTGTTTTTT	CASSGDRVGTNEKLFF
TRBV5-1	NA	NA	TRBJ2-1	TGCGCCAGCAGCTTGGTAAGGACAGATCACAATGAGCAGTTCTTC	CASSLVRTDHNEQFF
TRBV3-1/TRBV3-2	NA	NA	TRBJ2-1	TGTGCCAGCAGCCGGCAGGGTTTATGGCAGTTCTTC	CASSRQGLWQFF
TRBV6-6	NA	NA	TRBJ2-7	TGTGCCAGCGCTTTATTTGGACAGCCCTACGAGCAGTACTTC	CASALFGQPYEQYF
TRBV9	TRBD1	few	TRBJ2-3	TGTGCCAGCAGCGTAGGGTTAAGGGAGACAGGGGACACAGATACGCAGTATTTT	CASSVGLRETGDTDTQYF
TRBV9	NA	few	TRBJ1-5	TGTGCCAGCAGCGTACACTCAGGGATGCGCAGGCACTATCAGCCCCAGCATTTT	CASSVHSGMRRHYQPQHF
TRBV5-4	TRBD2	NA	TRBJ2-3	TGTGCCAGCAGCCTCGACGGGGGAGGGGCAGATACGCAGTATTTT	CASSLDGGGADTQYF
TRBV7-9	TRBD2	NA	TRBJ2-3	TGTGCCAGCAGCTTAGCCGGGACTAGCGGGCTTGGGCAGTATTTT	CASSLAGTSGLGQYF
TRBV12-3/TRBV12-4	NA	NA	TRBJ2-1	TGTGCCAGCAGCTCCCTCAATGAGCAGTTCTTC	CASSSLNEQFF
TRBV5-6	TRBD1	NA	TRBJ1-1	TGTGCCAGCAGCCCACGAGGGACAGGGGCTACTGAAGCTTTCTTT	CASSPRGTGATEAFF
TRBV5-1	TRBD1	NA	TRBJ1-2	TGCGCCAGCAGCTTGGTTGGGCAGGGGGTCCCATTACGCGGCTATGGCTACACCTTC	CASSLVGQGVPLRGYGYTF
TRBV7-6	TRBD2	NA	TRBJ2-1	TGTGCCAGCAGCCCAGGACTAGCGGGGGGGCCGAGCAATGAGCAGTTCTTC	CASSPGLAGGPSNEQFF
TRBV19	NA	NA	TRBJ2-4	TGTGCCAGTACTACCCTTTTATCGTCAGCCAAAAACATTCAGTACTTC	CASTTLLSSAKNIQYF
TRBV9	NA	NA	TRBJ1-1	TGTGCCAGCAGCGTACTAACGAACACTGAAGCTTTCTTT	CASSVLTNTEAFF
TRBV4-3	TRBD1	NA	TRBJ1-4	TGCGCCAGCAGCCAAGGTTCCGGGACAGGGGGTGAAAAACTGTTTTTT	CASSQGSGTGGEKLFF
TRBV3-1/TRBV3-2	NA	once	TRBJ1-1	TGTGCCAGCAGCCAAAACAGTGGCCACACTGAAGCTTTCTTT	CASSQNSGHTEAFF
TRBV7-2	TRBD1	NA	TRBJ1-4	TGTGCCAGCAGCATGGGACAGGGGGGTGAAAAACTGTTTTTT	CASSMGQGGEKLFF
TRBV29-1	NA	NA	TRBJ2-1	TGCAGCGTTGATTCATCGTTCGGGGGGCATTACAATGAGCAGTTCTTC	CSVDSSFGGHYNEQFF
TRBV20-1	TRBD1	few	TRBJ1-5	TGCAGTGCTAGTGGAACAGGGGGTCGGGGTCAGCCCCAGCATTTT	CSASGTGGRGQPQHF
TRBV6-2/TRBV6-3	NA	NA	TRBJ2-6	TGTGCCAGCAGCACAACAGGGTCTGGGGCCAACGTCCTGACTTTC	CASSTTGSGANVLTF
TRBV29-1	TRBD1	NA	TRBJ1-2	TGCAGCGTTTTAATCTCCGAAGACAGGGTTCCCTATGGCTACACCTTC	CSVLISEDRVPYGYTF
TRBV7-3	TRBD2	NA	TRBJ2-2	TGTGCCAGCAGCTTAACTAGTCTAGCGGGGGGGCGGACCGGGGAGCTGTTTTTT	CASSLTSLAGGRTGELFF
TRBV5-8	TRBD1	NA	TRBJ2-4	TGTGCCAGCAGCCCCGGACAGGGATGGAACATTCAGTACTTC	CASSPGQGWNIQYF
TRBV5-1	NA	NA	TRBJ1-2	TGCGCCAGCAGCTTAGCCTTAACAGGGTTAGACTATGGCTACACCTTC	CASSLALTGLDYGYTF
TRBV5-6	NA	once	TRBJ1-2	TGTGCCAGCAGCTTAAGGGGAAGCTACACCTTC	CASSLRGSYTF
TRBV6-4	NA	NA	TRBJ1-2	TGTGCCAGCTGGGATGTTGAGGGCCAGAACTATGGCTACACCTTC	CASWDVEGQNYGYTF
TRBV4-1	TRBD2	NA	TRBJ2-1	TGCGCCAGCAGCCACCCGGGACTAGCGAGGGTGGATGAGCAGTTCTTC	CASSHPGLARVDEQFF
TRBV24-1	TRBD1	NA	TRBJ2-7	TGTGCCACCAGAGCGACAGGGGGCAGCTACGAGCAGTACTTC	CATRATGGSYEQYF
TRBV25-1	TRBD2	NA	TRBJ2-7	TGTGCCAGCTCAGAAAGCGGGGGGGTATTCTCGGGTGAGCAGTACTTC	CASSESGGVFSGEQYF
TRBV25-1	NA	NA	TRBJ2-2	TGTGCCAGCACCCTAGGGACTTGGGGAGACGGGGAGCTGTTTTTT	CASTLGTWGDGELFF
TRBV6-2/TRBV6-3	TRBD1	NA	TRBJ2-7	TGTGCCAGCAGTCGACAGGGGGTGTACGAGCAGTACTTC	CASSRQGVYEQYF
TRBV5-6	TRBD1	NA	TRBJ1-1	TGTGCCAGCAGCTTGGACAGGGGGCTGCTGAACACTGAAGCTTTCTTT	CASSLDRGLLNTEAFF
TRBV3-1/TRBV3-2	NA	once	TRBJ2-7	TGTGCCAGCAGCCAAGAAAGACCGGGAAACTACGAGCAGTACTTC	CASSQERPGNYEQYF
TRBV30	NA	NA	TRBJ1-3	TGTGCCTGGAGTGTAGACGCGGGGTCTGGAAACACCATATATTTT	CAWSVDAGSGNTIYF
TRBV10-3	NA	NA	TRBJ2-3	TGTGCCATCAGTGATGCCAGGGGGGAATCAGATACGCAGTATTTT	CAISDARGESDTQYF
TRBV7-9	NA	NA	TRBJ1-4	TGTGCCAGCAGCTTAGGGGCAGGGAGGGAAAAACTGTTTTTT	CASSLGAGREKLFF